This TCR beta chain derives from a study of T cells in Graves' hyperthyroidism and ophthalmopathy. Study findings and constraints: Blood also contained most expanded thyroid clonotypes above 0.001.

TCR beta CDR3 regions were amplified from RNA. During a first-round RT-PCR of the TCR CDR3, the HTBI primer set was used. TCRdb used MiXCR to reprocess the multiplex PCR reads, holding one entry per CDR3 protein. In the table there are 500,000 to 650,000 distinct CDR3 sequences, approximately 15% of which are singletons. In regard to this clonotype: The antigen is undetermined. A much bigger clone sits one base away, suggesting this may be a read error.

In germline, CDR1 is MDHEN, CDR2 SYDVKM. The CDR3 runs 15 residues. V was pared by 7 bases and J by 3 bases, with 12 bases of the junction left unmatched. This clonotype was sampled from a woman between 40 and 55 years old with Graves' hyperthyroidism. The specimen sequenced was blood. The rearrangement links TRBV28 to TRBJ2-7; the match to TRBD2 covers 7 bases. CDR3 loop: CASISSPGGLYEQYF. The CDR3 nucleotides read TGTGCCAGCATTAGTAGCCCGGGAGGCCTCTACGAGCAGTACTTC.